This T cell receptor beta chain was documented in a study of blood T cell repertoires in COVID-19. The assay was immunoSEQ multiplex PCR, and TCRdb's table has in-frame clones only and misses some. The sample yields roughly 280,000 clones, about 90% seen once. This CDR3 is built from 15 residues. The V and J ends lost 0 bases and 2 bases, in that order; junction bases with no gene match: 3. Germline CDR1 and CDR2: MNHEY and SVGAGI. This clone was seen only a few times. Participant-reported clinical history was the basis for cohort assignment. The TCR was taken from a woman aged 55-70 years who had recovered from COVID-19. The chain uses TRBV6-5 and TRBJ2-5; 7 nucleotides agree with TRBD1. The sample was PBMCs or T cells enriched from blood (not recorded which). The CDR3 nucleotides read TGTGCCAGCAGTTACTCCGGGACAGTACAAGAGACCCAGTACTTC. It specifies CASSYSGTVQETQYF.